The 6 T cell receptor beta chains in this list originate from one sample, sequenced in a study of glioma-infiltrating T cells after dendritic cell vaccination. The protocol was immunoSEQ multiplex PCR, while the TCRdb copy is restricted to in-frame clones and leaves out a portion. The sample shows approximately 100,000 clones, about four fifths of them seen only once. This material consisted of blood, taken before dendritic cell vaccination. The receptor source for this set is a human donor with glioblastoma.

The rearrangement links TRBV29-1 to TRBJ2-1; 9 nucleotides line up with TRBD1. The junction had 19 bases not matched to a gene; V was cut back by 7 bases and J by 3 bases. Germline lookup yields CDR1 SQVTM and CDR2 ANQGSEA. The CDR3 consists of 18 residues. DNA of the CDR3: TGCAGCGCTGATCCGGGACAGGGCAGTATGACTTACTACAATGAGCAGTTCTTC. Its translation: CSADPGQGSMTYYNEQFF.

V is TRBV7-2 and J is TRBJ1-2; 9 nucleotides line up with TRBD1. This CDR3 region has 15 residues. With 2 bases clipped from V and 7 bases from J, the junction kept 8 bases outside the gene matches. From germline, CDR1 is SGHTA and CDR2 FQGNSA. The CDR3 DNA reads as TGTGCCAGCAGCTTAAGTGGACAGGGGCGAAGTGGCTACACCTTC. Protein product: CASSLSGQGRSGYTF.

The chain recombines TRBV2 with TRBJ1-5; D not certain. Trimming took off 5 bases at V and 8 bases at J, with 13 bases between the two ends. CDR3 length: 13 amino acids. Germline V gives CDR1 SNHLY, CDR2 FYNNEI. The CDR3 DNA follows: TGTGCCAGCAGTTACGGGGTTCTCGAGCCCCAGCATTTT. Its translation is CASSYGVLEPQHF.

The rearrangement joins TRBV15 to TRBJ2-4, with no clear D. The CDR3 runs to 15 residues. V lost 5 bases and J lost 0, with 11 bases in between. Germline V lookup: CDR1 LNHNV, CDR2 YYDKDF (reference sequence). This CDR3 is CATSLQTGAKNIQYF. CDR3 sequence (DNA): TGTGCCACCAGCCTCCAGACGGGAGCCAAAAACATTCAGTACTTC. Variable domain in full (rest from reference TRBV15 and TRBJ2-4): DAMVIQNPRYQVTQFGKPVTLSCSQTLNHNVMYWYQQKSSQAPKLLFHYYDKDFNNEADTPDNFQSRRPNTSFCFLDIRSPGLGDTAMYLCATSLQTGAKNIQYFGAGTRLSVL.

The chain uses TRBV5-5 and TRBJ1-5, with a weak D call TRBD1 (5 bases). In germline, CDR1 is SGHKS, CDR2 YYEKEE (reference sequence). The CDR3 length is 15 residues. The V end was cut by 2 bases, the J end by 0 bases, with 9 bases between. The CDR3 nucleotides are TGTGCCAGCAGCTTTGACAGTTATAGCAATCAGCCCCAGCATTTT. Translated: CASSFDSYSNQPQHF.

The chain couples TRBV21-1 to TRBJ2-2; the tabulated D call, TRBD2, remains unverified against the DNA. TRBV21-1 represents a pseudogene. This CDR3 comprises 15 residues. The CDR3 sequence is CASTGLAGGAGELFF. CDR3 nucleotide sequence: TGTGCCAGCACAGGACTAGCGGGAGGAGCCGGGGAGCTGTTTTTT.